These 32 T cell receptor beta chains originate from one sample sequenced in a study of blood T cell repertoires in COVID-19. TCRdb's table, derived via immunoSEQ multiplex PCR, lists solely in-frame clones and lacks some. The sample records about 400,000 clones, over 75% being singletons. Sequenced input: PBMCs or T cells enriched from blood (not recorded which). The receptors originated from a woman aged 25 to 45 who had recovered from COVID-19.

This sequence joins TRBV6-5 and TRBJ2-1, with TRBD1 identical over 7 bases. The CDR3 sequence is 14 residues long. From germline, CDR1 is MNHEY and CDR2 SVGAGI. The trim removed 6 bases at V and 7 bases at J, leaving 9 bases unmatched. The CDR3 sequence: CASSLMTGPNEQFF. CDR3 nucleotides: TGTGCCAGCAGCCTAATGACAGGGCCTAATGAGCAGTTCTTC.

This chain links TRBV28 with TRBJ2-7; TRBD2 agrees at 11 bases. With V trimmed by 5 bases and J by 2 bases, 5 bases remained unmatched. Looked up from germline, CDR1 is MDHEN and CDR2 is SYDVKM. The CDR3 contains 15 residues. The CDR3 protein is CASSATSGSPYEQYF. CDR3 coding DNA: TGTGCCAGCAGTGCTACTAGCGGGAGCCCCTACGAGCAGTACTTC.

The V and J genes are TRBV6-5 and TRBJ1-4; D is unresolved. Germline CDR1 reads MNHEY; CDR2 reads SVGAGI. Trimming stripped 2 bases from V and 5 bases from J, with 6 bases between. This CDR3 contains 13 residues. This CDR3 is CASSYGGNEKLFF. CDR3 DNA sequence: TGTGCCAGCAGTTACGGAGGAAATGAAAAACTGTTTTTT.

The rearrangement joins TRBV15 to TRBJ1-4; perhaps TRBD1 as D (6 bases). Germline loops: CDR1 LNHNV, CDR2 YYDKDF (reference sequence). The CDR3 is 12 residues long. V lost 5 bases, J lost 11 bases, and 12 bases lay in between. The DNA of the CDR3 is TGTGCCACCAGCCGACGGGGGGGCAAACTGTTTTTT. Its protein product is CATSRRGGKLFF.

In nucleotides, the CDR3 is TGTGCCAGCAGCCTACTCGCGGGAGACCACTATGAGCAGTTCTTC. Translating it yields CASSLLAGDHYEQFF. The chain couples TRBV7-9 to TRBJ2-1; 7 bases align to TRBD2. J gave up 8 bases and V 5 bases, and 12 bases lay outside the gene matches. The CDR3 is made up of 15 amino acids. Germline lookup yields CDR1 SEHNR and CDR2 FQNEAQ (reference sequence).

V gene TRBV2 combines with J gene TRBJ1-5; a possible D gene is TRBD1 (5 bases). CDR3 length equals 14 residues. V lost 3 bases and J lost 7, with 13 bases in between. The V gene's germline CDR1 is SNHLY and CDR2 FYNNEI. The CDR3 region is CASSEIGVEQPQHF. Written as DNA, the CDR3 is TGTGCCAGCAGTGAGATAGGGGTCGAACAGCCCCAGCATTTT.

CDR3 sequence (DNA): TGTGCCAGCAGCGCACGACTAGTTTGGACAGATACGCAGTATTTT. Protein sequence: CASSARLVWTDTQYF. The rearrangement joins TRBV11-2 to TRBJ2-3, with a possible D match to TRBD2 (6 bases). Germline V gene data show CDR1 as SGHAT and CDR2 as FQNNGV. The CDR3 contains 15 residues. The V end lost 5 bases, the J end lost 3 bases, and 15 bases lay between the germline ends.

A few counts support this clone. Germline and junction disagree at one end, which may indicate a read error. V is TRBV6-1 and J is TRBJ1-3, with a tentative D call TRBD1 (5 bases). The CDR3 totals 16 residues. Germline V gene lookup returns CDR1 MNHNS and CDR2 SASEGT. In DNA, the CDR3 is TGTGCCAGCAGCGAAGCGGGGGGGGGCTCTGGAAACACCATATATTTT. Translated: CASSEAGGGSGNTIYF.

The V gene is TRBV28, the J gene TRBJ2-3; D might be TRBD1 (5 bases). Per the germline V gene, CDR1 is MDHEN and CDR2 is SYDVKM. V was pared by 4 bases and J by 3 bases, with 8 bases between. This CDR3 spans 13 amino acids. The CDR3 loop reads CASSWGQTDTQYF. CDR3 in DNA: TGTGCCAGCAGTTGGGGCCAGACAGATACGCAGTATTTT.

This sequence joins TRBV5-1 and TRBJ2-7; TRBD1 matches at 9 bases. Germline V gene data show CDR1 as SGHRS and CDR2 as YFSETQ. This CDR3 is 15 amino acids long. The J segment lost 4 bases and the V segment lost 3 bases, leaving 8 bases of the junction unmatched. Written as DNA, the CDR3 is TGCGCCAGCAGCTCCTCGCCGGGACAGGGATACGAGCAGTACTTC. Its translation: CASSSSPGQGYEQYF.

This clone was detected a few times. The CDR3 DNA reads TGTGCCAGCAGGGCCCGGAGTGGTCAGCCCCAGCATTTT. Its translation: CASRARSGQPQHF. V gene TRBV2 combines with J gene TRBJ1-5, with D uncertain. The germline V and J ends were trimmed by 6 bases and 6 bases, with 12 bases remaining between them. The germline CDR1 and CDR2 sequences are SNHLY and FYNNEI. The CDR3 has 13 amino acids.

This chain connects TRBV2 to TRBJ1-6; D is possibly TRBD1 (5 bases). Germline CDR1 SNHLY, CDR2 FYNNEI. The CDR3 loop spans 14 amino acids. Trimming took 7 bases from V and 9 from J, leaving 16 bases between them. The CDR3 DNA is TGTGCCAGCACCCGAGCGGGGGGTGGTTCACCCCTCCACTTT. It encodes CASTRAGGGSPLHF.

The CDR3 is CASSLGPFSGNTIYF. The CDR3 DNA is TGTGCCAGCAGCTTGGGGCCATTCTCTGGAAACACCATATATTTT. The rearrangement uses TRBV5-5 and TRBJ1-3; D uncertain. Germline V lookup: CDR1 SGHKS, CDR2 YYEKEE (reference sequence). V dropped 0 bases and J dropped 0 bases, with 7 bases sitting between them. The CDR3 is 15 residues long.

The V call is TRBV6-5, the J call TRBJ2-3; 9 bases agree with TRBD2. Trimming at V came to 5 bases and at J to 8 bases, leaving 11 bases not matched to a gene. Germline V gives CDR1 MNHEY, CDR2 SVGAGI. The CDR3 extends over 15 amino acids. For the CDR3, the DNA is TGTGCCAGCAGTCACTTAGCGGGAGATCGTAGTACGCAGTATTTT. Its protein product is CASSHLAGDRSTQYF.

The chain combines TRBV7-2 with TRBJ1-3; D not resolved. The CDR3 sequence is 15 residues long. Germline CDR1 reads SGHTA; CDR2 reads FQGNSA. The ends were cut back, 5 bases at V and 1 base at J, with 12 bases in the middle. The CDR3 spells CASSRQVESGNTIYF. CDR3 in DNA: TGTGCCAGCAGCCGCCAAGTTGAGTCTGGAAACACCATATATTTT.

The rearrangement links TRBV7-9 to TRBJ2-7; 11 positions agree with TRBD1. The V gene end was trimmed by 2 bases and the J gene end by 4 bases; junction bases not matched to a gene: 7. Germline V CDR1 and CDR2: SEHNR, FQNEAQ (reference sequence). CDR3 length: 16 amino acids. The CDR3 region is CASSLPLGTGGYEQYF. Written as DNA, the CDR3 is TGTGCCAGCAGCTTACCTTTAGGGACAGGGGGTTACGAGCAGTACTTC.

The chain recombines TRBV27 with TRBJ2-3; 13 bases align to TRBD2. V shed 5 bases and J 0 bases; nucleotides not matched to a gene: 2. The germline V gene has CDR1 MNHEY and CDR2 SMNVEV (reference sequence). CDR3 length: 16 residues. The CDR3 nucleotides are TGTGCCAGCAGTACACTAGCGGGGGGGAGCACAGATACGCAGTATTTT. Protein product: CASSTLAGGSTDTQYF.

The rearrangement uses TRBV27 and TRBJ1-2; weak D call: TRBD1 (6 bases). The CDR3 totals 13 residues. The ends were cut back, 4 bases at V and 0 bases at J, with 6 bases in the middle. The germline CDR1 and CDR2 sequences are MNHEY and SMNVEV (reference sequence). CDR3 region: CASSWTANYGYTF. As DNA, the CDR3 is TGTGCCAGCAGTTGGACAGCTAACTATGGCTACACCTTC.

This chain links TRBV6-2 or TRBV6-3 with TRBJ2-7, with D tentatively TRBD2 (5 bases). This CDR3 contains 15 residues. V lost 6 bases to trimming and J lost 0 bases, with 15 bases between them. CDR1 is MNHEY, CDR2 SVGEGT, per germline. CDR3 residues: CASSLTLTNSYEQYF. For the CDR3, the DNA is TGTGCCAGCAGCCTTACCCTGACTAACTCCTACGAGCAGTACTTC.

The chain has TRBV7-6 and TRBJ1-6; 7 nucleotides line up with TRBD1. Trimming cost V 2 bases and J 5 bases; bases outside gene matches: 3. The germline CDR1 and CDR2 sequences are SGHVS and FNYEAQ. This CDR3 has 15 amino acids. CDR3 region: CASSLTGVDNSPLHF. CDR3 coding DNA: TGTGCCAGCAGCTTAACAGGGGTCGATAATTCACCCCTCCACTTT.

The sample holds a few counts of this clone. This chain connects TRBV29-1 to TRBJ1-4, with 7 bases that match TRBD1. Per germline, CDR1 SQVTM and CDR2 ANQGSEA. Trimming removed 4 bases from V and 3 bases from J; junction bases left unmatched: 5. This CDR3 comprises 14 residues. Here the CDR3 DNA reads TGCAGCGTTGTCCACGGGACAGCTAATGAAAAACTGTTTTTT. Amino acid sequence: CSVVHGTANEKLFF.

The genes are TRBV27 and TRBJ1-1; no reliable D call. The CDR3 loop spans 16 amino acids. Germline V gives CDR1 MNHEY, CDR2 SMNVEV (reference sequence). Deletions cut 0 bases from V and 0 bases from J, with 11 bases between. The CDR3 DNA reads TGTGCCAGCAGTTTATCTTTCGCGAAGATGAACACTGAAGCTTTCTTT. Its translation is CASSLSFAKMNTEAFF.

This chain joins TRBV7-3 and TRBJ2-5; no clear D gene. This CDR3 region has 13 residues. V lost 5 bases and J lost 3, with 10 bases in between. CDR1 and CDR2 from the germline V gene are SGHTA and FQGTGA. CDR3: CASSAADKETQYF. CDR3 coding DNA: TGTGCCAGCAGCGCGGCCGATAAAGAGACCCAGTACTTC. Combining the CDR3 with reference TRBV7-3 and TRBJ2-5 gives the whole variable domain GAGVSQTPSNKVTEKGKYVELRCDPISGHTALYWYRQSLGQGPEFLIYFQGTGAADDSGLPNDRFFAVRPEGSVSTLKIQRTERGDSAVYLCASSAADKETQYFGPGTRLLVL.

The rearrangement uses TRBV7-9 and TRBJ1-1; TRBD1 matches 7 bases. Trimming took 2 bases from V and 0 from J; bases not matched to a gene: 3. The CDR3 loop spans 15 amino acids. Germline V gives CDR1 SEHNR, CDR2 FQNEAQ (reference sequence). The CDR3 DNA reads TGTGCCAGCAGCTTACAGGGGGGACTGAACACTGAAGCTTTCTTT. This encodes CASSLQGGLNTEAFF.

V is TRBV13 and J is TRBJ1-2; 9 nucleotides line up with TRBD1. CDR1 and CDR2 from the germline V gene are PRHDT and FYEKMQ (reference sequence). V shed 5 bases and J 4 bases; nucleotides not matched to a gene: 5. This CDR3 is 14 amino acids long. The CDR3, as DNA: TGTGCCAGCAGCCCCCGGACAGGGGCCTATGGCTACACCTTC. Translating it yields CASSPRTGAYGYTF.

The CDR3 sequence: CSVGGRGRNTEAFF. The CDR3 bases are TGCAGCGTTGGGGGCCGCGGACGGAACACTGAAGCTTTCTTT. This chain connects TRBV29-1 to TRBJ1-1; D may be TRBD1 (5 bases). Between the trimmed V and J ends, which lost 4 bases and 1 base, there was a span of 13 bases. This CDR3 is 14 amino acids long. Germline CDR1 is SQVTM and CDR2 is ANQGSEA.

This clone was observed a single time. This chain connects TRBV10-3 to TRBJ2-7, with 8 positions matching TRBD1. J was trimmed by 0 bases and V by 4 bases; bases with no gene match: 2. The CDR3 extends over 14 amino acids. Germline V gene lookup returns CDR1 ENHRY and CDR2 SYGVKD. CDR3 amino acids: CAISVGQGSYEQYF. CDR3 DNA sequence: TGTGCCATCAGTGTCGGACAGGGCTCCTACGAGCAGTACTTC.

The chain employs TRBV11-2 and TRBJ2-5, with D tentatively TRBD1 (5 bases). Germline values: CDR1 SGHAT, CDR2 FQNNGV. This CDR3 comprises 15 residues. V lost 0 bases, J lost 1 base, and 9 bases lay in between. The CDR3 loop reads CASSLDLGPQETQYF. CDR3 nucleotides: TGTGCCAGCAGCTTAGATCTGGGGCCCCAAGAGACCCAGTACTTC.

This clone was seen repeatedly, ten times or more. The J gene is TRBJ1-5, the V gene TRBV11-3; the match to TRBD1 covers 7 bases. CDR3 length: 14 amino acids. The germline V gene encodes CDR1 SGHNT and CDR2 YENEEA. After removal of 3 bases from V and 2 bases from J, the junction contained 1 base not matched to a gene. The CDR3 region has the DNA TGTGCCAGCAGCTTCGGGACAGGCAATCAGCCCCAGCATTTT. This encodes CASSFGTGNQPQHF.

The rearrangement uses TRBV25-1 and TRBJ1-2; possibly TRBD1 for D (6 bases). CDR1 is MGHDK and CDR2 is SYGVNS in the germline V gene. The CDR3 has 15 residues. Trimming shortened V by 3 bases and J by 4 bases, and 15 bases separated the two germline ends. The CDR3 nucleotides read TGTGCCAGCAGTGACGCGGGGGGCGCAATCTATGGCTACACCTTC. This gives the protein CASSDAGGAIYGYTF.

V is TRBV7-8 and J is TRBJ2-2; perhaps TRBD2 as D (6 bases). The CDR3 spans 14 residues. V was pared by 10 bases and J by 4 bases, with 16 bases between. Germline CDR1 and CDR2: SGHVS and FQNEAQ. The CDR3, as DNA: TGTGCCATTTTGGGGCTAGCGCCCACCGGGGAGCTGTTTTTT. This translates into CAILGLAPTGELFF.

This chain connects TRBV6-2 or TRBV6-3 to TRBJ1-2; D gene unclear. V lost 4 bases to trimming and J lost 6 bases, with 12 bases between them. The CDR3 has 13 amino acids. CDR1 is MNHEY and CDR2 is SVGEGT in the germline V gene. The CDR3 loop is CASSSVGVNGYTF. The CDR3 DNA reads TGTGCCAGCAGTTCCGTCGGGGTCAATGGCTACACCTTC.